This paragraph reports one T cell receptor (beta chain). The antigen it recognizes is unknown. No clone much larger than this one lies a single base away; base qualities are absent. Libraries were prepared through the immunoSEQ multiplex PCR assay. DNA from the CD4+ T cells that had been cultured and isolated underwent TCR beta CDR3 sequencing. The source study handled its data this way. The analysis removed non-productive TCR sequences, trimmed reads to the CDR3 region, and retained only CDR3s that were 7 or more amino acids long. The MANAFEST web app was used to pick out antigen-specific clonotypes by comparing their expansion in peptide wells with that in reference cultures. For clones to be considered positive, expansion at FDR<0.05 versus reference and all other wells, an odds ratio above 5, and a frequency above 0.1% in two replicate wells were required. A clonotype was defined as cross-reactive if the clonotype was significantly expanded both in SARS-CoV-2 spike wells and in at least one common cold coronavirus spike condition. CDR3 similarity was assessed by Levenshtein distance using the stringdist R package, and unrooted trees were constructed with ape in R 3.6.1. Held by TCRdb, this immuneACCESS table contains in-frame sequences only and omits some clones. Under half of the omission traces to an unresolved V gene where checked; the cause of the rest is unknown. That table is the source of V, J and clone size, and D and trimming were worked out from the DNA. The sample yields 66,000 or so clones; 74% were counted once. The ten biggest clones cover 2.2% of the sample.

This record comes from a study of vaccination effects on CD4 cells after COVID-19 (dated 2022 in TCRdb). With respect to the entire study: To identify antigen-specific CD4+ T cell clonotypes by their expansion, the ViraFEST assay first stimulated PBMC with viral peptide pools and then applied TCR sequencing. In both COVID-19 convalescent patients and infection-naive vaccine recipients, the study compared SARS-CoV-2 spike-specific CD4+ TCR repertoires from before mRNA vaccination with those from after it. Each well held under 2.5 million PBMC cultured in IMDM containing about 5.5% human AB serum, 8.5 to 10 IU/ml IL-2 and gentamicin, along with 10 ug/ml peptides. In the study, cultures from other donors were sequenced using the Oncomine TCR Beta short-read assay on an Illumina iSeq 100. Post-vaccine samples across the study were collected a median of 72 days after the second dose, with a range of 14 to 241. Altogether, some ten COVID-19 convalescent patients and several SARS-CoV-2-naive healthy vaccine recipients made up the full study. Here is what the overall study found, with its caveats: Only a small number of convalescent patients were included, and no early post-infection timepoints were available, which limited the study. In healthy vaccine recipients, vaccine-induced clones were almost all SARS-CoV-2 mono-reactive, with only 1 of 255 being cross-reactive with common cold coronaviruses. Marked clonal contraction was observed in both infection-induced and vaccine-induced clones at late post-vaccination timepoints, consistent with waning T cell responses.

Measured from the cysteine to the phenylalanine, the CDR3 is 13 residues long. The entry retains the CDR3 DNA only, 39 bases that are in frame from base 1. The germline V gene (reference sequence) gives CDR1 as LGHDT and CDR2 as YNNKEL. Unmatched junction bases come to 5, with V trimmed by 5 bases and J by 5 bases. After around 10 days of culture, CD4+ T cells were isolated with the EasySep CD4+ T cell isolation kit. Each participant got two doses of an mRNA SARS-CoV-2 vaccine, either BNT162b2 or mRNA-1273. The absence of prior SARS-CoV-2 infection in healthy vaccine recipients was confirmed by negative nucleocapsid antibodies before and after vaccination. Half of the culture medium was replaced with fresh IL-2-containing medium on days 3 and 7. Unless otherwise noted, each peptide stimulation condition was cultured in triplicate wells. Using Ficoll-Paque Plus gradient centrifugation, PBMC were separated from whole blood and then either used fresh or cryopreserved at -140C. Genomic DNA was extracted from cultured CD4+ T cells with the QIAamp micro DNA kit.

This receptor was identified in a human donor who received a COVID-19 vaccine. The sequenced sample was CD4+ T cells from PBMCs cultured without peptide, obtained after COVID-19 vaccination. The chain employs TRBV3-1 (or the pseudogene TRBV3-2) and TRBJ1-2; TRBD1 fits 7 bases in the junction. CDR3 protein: CASSYGQAYGYTF. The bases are TGTGCCAGCAGCTACGGACAGGCGTATGGCTACACCTTC.